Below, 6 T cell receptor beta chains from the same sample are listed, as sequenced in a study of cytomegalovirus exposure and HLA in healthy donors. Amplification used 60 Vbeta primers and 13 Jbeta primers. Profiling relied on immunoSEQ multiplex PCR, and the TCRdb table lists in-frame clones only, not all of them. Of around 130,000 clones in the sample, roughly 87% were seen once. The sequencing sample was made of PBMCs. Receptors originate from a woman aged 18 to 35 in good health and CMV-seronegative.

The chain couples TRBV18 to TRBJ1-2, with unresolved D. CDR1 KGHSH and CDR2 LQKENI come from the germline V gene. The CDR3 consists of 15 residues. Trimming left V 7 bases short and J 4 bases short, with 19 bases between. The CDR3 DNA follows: TGTGCCAGCTTGTTCGGCCCCGACTCCTTCTATGGCTACACCTTC. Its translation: CASLFGPDSFYGYTF.

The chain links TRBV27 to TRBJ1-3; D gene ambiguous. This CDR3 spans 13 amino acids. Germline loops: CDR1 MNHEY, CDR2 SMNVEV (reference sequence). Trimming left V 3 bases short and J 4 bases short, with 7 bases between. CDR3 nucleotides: TGTGCCAGCAGTTTCGGCAGGGGAAACACCATATATTTT. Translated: CASSFGRGNTIYF.

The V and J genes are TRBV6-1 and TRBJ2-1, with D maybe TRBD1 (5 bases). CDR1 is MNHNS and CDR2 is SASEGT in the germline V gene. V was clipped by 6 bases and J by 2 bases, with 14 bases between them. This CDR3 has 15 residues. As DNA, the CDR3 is TGTGCCAGCAGGGGTTGGGGCCTAGCCTACAATGAGCAGTTCTTC. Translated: CASRGWGLAYNEQFF.

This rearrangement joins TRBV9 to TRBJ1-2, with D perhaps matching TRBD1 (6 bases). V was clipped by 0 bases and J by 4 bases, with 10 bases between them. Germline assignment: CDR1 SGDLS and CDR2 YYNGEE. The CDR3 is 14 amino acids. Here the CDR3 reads CASSVEGTSYGYTF. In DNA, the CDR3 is TGTGCCAGCAGCGTAGAGGGGACATCCTATGGCTACACCTTC.

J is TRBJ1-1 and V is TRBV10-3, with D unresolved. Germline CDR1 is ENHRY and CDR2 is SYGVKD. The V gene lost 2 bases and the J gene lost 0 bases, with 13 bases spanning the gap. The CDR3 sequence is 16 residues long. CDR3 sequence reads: CAISEKQADMNTEAFF. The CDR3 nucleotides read TGTGCCATCAGTGAGAAGCAGGCCGACATGAACACTGAAGCTTTCTTT.

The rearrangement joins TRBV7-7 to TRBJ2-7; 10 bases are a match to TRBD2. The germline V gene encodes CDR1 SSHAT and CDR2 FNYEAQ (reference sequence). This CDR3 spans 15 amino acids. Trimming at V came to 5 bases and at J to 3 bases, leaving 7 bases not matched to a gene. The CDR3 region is CASSQQGLAVYEQYF. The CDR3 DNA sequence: TGTGCCAGCAGCCAACAAGGACTAGCGGTCTACGAGCAGTACTTC.